This is a list of T cell receptor beta chains from one sample in a study of Ad26.COV2.S vaccination and SARS-CoV-2 variants. The method was immunoSEQ multiplex PCR; TCRdb's version includes in-frame clones alone and lacks a portion of them. The sample has about 280,000 clones; more than 70% are singletons. Specimen: peripheral blood, collected in a trial of Ad26.COV2.S vaccine versus placebo. The receptor source for this set is a person between 18 and 65 years old who received the Ad26.COV2.S COVID-19 vaccine or a placebo. The CDR3 runs from the conserved cysteine through the conserved F or W. D genes are given only for firm matches. Size is stated for part of the rows, as once, few or many counts, or as a class when the clone is expanded.

abundance: .
j_gene: TRBJ1-5
d_gene: .
v_gene: TRBV3-1/TRBV3-2
CDR3nt: TGTGCCAGCAGCCCAGCATTAAATCAGCCCCAGCATTTT
CDR3aa: CASSPALNQPQHF

abundance: .
j_gene: TRBJ2-3
d_gene: TRBD2
v_gene: TRBV7-8
CDR3nt: TGTGCCGCAGCAGCGGGACGGGCAGATACGCAGTATTTT
CDR3aa: CAAAAGRADTQYF

abundance: .
j_gene: TRBJ1-3
d_gene: .
v_gene: TRBV6-5
CDR3nt: TGTGCCAGCAGGGGGGTTCTCTCTGGAAACACCATATATTTT
CDR3aa: CASRGVLSGNTIYF

abundance: .
j_gene: TRBJ2-7
d_gene: .
v_gene: TRBV6-5
CDR3nt: TGTGCCAGCAGTTACTCGGTTGCGGGATCCTCCTACGAGCAGTACTTC
CDR3aa: CASSYSVAGSSYEQYF

abundance: .
j_gene: TRBJ1-2
d_gene: .
v_gene: TRBV19
CDR3nt: TGTGCCAGTAGTATAGGAGGGATGGGTGGCTACACCTTC
CDR3aa: CASSIGGMGGYTF

abundance: .
j_gene: TRBJ2-7
d_gene: TRBD1
v_gene: TRBV11-1
CDR3nt: TGTGCCAGCAGCCACGGGACAGCTTACGAGCAGTACTTC
CDR3aa: CASSHGTAYEQYF

abundance: .
j_gene: TRBJ1-1
d_gene: .
v_gene: TRBV29-1
CDR3nt: TGCAGCGTTGGCAGGAATGGAAACACTGAAGCTTTCTTT
CDR3aa: CSVGRNGNTEAFF

abundance: .
j_gene: TRBJ2-1
d_gene: .
v_gene: TRBV19
CDR3nt: TGTGCCAGTAGAGACGGACCCTCCCTCAATGAGCAGTTCTTC
CDR3aa: CASRDGPSLNEQFF

abundance: .
j_gene: TRBJ2-6
d_gene: TRBD1
v_gene: TRBV5-8
CDR3nt: TGTGCCAGCAGCTTGGGACAGGGGATTTCTGGGGCCAACGTCCTGACTTTC
CDR3aa: CASSLGQGISGANVLTF

abundance: once
j_gene: TRBJ1-2
d_gene: .
v_gene: TRBV12-5
CDR3nt: TGTGCTAGTGGCCGGGCCGGAGGTGGTGGCTACACCTTC
CDR3aa: CASGRAGGGGYTF

abundance: .
j_gene: TRBJ2-3
d_gene: .
v_gene: TRBV7-9
CDR3nt: TGTGCCAGCAGCTCAAGGGGGGTTCGGGATACGCAGTATTTT
CDR3aa: CASSSRGVRDTQYF

abundance: .
j_gene: TRBJ2-2
d_gene: .
v_gene: TRBV19
CDR3nt: TGTGCCAGTAGTACGGCCTGGCGGGGAGTCACCGGGGAGCTGTTTTTT
CDR3aa: CASSTAWRGVTGELFF

abundance: .
j_gene: TRBJ1-4
d_gene: .
v_gene: TRBV2
CDR3nt: TGTGCCAGCAGTGCCCGGGATAGGCTTAATGAAAAACTGTTTTTT
CDR3aa: CASSARDRLNEKLFF

abundance: .
j_gene: TRBJ2-7
d_gene: .
v_gene: TRBV4-1
CDR3nt: TGCGCCAGCAGCCAAGACGACAGACTAAGCTCCTACGAGCAGTACTTC
CDR3aa: CASSQDDRLSSYEQYF

abundance: .
j_gene: TRBJ1-2
d_gene: .
v_gene: TRBV5-8
CDR3nt: TGTGCCAGCAGCTTGGGGGGCACTAACTATGGCTACACCTTC
CDR3aa: CASSLGGTNYGYTF

abundance: .
j_gene: TRBJ2-3
d_gene: .
v_gene: TRBV12-5
CDR3nt: TGTGCTAGTGGTCCGGGGGGCCCCGGCACAGATACGCAGTATTTT
CDR3aa: CASGPGGPGTDTQYF

abundance: .
j_gene: TRBJ2-1
d_gene: .
v_gene: TRBV7-9
CDR3nt: TGTGCCAGCAGCGCAGGCCCAGGGAATGAGCAGTTCTTC
CDR3aa: CASSAGPGNEQFF

abundance: .
j_gene: TRBJ2-7
d_gene: .
v_gene: TRBV5-1
CDR3nt: TGCGCCAGCAGCTTGGGCCTATCTCCCTACGAGCAGTACTTC
CDR3aa: CASSLGLSPYEQYF

abundance: .
j_gene: TRBJ2-3
d_gene: TRBD2
v_gene: TRBV20-1
CDR3nt: TGCAGTGCCAGTCTGGGTATCGGCGGGGGGGCCTGGGATACGCAGTATTTT
CDR3aa: CSASLGIGGGAWDTQYF

abundance: .
j_gene: TRBJ2-2
d_gene: .
v_gene: TRBV27
CDR3nt: TGTGCCAGCAGTTTATCCGCCGGGGAGCTGTTTTTT
CDR3aa: CASSLSAGELFF

abundance: .
j_gene: TRBJ2-1
d_gene: .
v_gene: TRBV5-1
CDR3nt: TGCGCCAGCAGCTTGTCGGGGTCCGGCTCCAATGAGCAGTTCTTC
CDR3aa: CASSLSGSGSNEQFF

abundance: .
j_gene: TRBJ2-7
d_gene: .
v_gene: TRBV4-3
CDR3nt: TGCGCCAGCAGCCAAGAACCGAACGGATACGAGCAGTACTTC
CDR3aa: CASSQEPNGYEQYF

abundance: .
j_gene: TRBJ2-3
d_gene: .
v_gene: TRBV28
CDR3nt: TGTGCCAGCACTCCGATGCCAGGGTCGTATACGCAGTATTTT
CDR3aa: CASTPMPGSYTQYF

abundance: .
j_gene: TRBJ2-5
d_gene: TRBD1
v_gene: TRBV13
CDR3nt: TGTGCCAGCAGCTTAGGTACAGGGGAAGAGACCCAGTACTTC
CDR3aa: CASSLGTGEETQYF

abundance: .
j_gene: TRBJ2-3
d_gene: TRBD2
v_gene: TRBV7-2
CDR3nt: TGTGCCAGCAGCTTCCCTAGCGGGGGTTCAGATACGCAGTATTTT
CDR3aa: CASSFPSGGSDTQYF

abundance: .
j_gene: TRBJ2-7
d_gene: TRBD1
v_gene: TRBV5-8
CDR3nt: TGTGCCAGCACTTATGTGGGACAGGGGTTGGATGAGCAGTACTTC
CDR3aa: CASTYVGQGLDEQYF

abundance: .
j_gene: TRBJ1-3
d_gene: .
v_gene: TRBV5-1
CDR3nt: TGCGCCAGCAGCTTGGCCCCAAGAGGGCTCTCTGGAAACACCATATATTTT
CDR3aa: CASSLAPRGLSGNTIYF

abundance: .
j_gene: TRBJ2-4
d_gene: TRBD1
v_gene: TRBV9
CDR3nt: TGTGCCAGCAGCGTAGGGGGACAGGGGTCGGACATTCAGTACTTC
CDR3aa: CASSVGGQGSDIQYF

abundance: .
j_gene: TRBJ2-5
d_gene: .
v_gene: TRBV3-1/TRBV3-2
CDR3nt: TGTGCCAGCAGCCAAGATTCCCAACAAGAGACCCAGTACTTC
CDR3aa: CASSQDSQQETQYF

abundance: .
j_gene: TRBJ2-5
d_gene: TRBD1
v_gene: TRBV5-1
CDR3nt: TGCGCCAGCAGCCCGGACAGGGGAGGGGAGACCCAGTACTTC
CDR3aa: CASSPDRGGETQYF

abundance: .
j_gene: TRBJ2-1
d_gene: .
v_gene: TRBV18
CDR3nt: TGTGCCAGCTCACCAGCGACTACCGCCCGGCCCAATGAGCAGTTCTTC
CDR3aa: CASSPATTARPNEQFF